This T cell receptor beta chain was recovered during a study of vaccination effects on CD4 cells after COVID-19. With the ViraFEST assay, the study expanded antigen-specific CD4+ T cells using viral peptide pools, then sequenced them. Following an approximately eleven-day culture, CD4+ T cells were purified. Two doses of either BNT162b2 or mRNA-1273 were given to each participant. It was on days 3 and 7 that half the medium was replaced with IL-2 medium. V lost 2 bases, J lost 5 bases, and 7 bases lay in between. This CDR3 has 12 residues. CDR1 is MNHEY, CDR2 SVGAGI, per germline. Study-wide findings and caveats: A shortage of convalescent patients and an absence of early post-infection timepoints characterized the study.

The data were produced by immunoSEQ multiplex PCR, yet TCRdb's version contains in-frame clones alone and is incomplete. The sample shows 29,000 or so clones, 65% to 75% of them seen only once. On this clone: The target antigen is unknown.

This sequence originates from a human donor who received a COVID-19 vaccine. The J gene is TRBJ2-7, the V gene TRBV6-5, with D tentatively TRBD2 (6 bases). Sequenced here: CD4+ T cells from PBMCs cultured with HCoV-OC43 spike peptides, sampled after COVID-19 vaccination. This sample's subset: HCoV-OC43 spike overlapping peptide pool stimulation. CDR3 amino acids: CASSYRGNEQYF. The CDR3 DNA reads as TGTGCCAGCAGTTACCGGGGGAACGAGCAGTACTTC.